The clone carrying this T cell receptor beta chain was seen at least ten times. This sample is drawn from a study of blood T cell repertoires in COVID-19. Study details: The United States, Italy and Spain were the sources of the acute and convalescent COVID-19 samples.

The protocol was immunoSEQ multiplex PCR, while the TCRdb copy is restricted to in-frame clones and leaves out a portion. The sample lists roughly 230,000 clones, 89% occurring once. Germline V gene sequence: CDR1 GTSNPN, CDR2 SVGIG (reference sequence). The V and J ends lost 2 bases and 3 bases, in that order; junction bases with no gene match: 16. The CDR3 has 20 residues. The sequencing sample was made of peripheral blood. The V gene is TRBV30, the J gene TRBJ2-2; TRBD2 matches at 12 bases. This TCR was sampled from a woman between 35 and 50 years old who had recovered from COVID-19. The CDR3 here is CAWSKGLAGLREGYTGELFF. CDR3 nucleotides: TGTGCCTGGAGTAAGGGACTAGCGGGCCTAAGGGAGGGGTACACCGGGGAGCTGTTTTTT.